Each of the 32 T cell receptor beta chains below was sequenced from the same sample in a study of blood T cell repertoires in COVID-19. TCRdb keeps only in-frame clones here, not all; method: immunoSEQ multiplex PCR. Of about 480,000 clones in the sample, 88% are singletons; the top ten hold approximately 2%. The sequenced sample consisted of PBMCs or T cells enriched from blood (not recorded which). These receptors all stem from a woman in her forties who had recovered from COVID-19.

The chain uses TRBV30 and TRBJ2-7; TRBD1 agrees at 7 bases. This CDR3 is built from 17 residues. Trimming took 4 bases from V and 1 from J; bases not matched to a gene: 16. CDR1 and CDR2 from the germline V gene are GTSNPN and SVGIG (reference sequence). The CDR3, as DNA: TGTGCCTGGAAATTGGTGGATGGGACAGACCTTTCCTACGAGCAGTACTTC. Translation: CAWKLVDGTDLSYEQYF. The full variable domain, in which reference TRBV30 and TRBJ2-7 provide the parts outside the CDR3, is SQTIHQWPATLVQPVGSPLSLECTVEGTSNPNLYWYRQAAGRGLQLLFYSVGIGQISSEVPQNLSASRPQDRQFILSSKKLLLSDSGFYLCAWKLVDGTDLSYEQYFGPGTRLTVT.

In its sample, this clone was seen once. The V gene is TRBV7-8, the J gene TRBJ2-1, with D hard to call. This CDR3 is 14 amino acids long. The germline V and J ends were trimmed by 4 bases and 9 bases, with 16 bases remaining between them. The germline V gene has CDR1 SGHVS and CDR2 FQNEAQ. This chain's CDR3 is CASSWIGSSGEQFF. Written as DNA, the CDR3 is TGTGCCAGCAGCTGGATAGGCTCCTCAGGTGAGCAGTTCTTC.

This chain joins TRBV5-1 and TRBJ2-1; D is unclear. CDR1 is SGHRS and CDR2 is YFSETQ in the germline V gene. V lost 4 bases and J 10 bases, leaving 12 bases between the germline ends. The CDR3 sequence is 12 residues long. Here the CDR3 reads CASSIPSGEQFF. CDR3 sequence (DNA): TGCGCCAGCAGCATTCCTAGTGGCGAGCAGTTCTTC. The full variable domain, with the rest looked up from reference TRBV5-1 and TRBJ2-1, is KAGVTQTPRYLIKTRGQQVTLSCSPISGHRSVSWYQQTPGQGLQFLFEYFSETQRNKGNFPGRFSGRQFSNSRSEMNVSTLELGDSALYLCASSIPSGEQFFGPGTRLTVL.

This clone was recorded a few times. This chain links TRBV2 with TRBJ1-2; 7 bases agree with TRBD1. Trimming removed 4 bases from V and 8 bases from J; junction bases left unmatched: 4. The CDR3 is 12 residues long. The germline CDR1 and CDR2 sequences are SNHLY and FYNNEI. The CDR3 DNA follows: TGTGCCAGCAGTGCGACAGGGAGCGGCTACACCTTC. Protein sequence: CASSATGSGYTF. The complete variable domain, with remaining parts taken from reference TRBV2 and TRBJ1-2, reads EPEVTQTPSHQVTQMGQEVILRCVPISNHLYFYWYRQILGQKVEFLVSFYNNEISEKSEIFDDQFSVERPDGSNFTLKIRSTKLEDSAMYFCASSATGSGYTFGSGTRLTVV.

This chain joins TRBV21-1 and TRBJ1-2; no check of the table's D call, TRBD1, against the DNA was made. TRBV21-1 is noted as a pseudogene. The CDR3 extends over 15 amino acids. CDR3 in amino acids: CASSRGRQDSYGYTF. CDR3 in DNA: TGTGCCAGCAGCAGGGGAAGACAGGATTCCTATGGCTACACCTTC.

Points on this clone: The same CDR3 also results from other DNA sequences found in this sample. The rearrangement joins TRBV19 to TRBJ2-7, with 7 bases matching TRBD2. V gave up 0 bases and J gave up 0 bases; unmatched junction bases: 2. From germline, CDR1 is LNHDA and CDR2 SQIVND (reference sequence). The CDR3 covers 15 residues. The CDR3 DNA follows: TGTGCCAGTAGTATAGAAGGCGGGAGCTCCTACGAGCAGTACTTC. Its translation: CASSIEGGSSYEQYF. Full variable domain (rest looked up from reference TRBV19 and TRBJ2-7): DGGITQSPKYLFRKEGQNVTLSCEQNLNHDAMYWYRQDPGQGLRLIYYSQIVNDFQKGDIAEGYSVSREKKESFPLTVTSAQKNPTAFYLCASSIEGGSSYEQYFGPGTRLTVT.

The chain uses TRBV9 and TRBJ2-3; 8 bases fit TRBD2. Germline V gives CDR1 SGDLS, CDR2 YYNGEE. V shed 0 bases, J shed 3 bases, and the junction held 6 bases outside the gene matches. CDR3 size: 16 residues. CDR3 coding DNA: TGTGCCAGCAGCGTAGCTCAAAGCGGGAGTACAGATACGCAGTATTTT. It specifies CASSVAQSGSTDTQYF. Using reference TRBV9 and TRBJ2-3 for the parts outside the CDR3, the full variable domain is DSGVTQTPKHLITATGQRVTLRCSPRSGDLSVYWYQQSLDQGLQFLIQYYNGEERAKGNILERFSAQQFPDLHSELNLSSLELGDSALYFCASSVAQSGSTDTQYFGPGTRLTVL.

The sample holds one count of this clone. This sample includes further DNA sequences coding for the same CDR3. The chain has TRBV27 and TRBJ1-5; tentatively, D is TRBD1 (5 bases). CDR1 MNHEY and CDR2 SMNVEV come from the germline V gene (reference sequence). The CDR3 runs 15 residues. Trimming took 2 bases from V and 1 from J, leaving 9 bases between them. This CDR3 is CASSLEGASNQPQHF. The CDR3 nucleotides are TGTGCCAGCAGTTTAGAAGGGGCCAGCAATCAGCCCCAGCATTTT.

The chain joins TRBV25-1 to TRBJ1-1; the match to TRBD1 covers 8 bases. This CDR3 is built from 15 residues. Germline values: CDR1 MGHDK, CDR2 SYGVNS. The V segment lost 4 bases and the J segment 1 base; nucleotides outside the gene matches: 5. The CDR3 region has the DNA TGTGCCAGCAGTGTCCAAGGACAGGGGAACACTGAAGCTTTCTTT. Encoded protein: CASSVQGQGNTEAFF.

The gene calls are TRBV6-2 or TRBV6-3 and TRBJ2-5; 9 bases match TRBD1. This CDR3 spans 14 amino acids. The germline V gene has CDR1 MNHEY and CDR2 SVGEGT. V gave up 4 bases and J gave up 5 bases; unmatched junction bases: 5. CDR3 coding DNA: TGTGCCAGCAGTTTACAGGGGGCGTGGGAGACCCAGTACTTC. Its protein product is CASSLQGAWETQYF.

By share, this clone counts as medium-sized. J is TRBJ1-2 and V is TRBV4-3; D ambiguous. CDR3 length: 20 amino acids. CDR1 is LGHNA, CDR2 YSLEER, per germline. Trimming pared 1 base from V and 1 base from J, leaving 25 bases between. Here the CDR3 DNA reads TGCGCCAGCAGCCAAGCTCCCAAGGTGGGCAGGTCCACTTATAACTATGGCTACACCTTC. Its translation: CASSQAPKVGRSTYNYGYTF.

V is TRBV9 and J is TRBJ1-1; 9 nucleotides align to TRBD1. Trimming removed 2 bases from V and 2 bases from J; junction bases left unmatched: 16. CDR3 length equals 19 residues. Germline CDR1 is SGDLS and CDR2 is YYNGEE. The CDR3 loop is CASSVGPGQGFGRNTEAFF. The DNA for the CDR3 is TGTGCCAGCAGCGTTGGACCGGGACAGGGATTTGGGAGAAACACTGAAGCTTTCTTT.

The CDR3 sequence is CASSIGGLVSYGYTF. The CDR3 region has the DNA TGTGCCAGTAGTATAGGAGGGCTAGTCTCCTATGGCTACACCTTC. V and J are TRBV19 and TRBJ1-2; D is undetermined. Germline values: CDR1 LNHDA, CDR2 SQIVND (reference sequence). Trimming removed 1 base from V and 4 bases from J, with 13 bases in between. The CDR3 runs 15 residues.

The CDR3 loop reads CASSLASGTGSTDTQYF. The CDR3 coding sequence is TGTGCCAGCAGCTTAGCCTCCGGGACAGGGAGCACAGATACGCAGTATTTT. The chain uses TRBV7-9 and TRBJ2-3; 9 positions agree with TRBD1. Germline V CDR1 and CDR2: SEHNR, FQNEAQ (reference sequence). V lost 0 bases, J lost 0 bases, and 4 bases stayed unmatched. The CDR3 is made up of 17 amino acids.

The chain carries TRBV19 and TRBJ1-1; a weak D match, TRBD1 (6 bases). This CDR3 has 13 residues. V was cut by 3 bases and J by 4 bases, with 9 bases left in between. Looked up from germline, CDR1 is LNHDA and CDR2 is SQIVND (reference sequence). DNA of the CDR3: TGTGCCAGTAGTATTCAGGGGCCCACTGAAGCTTTCTTT. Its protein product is CASSIQGPTEAFF.

The CDR3 here is CSVRADSTDTQYF. CDR3 DNA: TGCAGCGTTAGAGCGGATAGCACAGATACGCAGTATTTT. The V call is TRBV29-1, the J call TRBJ2-3, with a possible D match to TRBD2 (5 bases). V lost 5 bases and J 0 bases, leaving 9 bases between the germline ends. CDR3 length: 13 amino acids. CDR1 SQVTM and CDR2 ANQGSEA come from the germline V gene.

The CDR3 loop reads CASRPRWGFGENQPQHF. DNA for the CDR3: TGTGCAAGTCGCCCAAGGTGGGGTTTTGGGGAGAATCAGCCCCAGCATTTT. The V call is TRBV12-2, the J call TRBJ1-5. TRBV12-2 is labeled a pseudogene. The CDR3 is 17 amino acids.

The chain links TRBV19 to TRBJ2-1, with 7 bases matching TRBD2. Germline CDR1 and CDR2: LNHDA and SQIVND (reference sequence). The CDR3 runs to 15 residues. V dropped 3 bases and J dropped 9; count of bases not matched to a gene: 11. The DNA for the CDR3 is TGTGCCAGTAGTATTGAACCCGGGAGGTTGAGTGAGCAGTTCTTC. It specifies CASSIEPGRLSEQFF.

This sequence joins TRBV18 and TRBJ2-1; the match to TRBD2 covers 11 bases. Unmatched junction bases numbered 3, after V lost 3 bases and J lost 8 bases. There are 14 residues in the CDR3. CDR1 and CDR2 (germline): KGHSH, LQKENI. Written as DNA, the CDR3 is TGTGCCAGCTCACCCGGGACTAGCGGACATGAGCAGTTCTTC. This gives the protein CASSPGTSGHEQFF.

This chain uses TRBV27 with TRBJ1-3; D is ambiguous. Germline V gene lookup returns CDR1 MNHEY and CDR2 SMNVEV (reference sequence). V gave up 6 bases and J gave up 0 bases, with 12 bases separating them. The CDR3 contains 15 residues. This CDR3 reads CASRAYLGSGNTIYF. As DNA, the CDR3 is TGTGCCAGCAGAGCGTACCTTGGCTCTGGAAACACCATATATTTT.

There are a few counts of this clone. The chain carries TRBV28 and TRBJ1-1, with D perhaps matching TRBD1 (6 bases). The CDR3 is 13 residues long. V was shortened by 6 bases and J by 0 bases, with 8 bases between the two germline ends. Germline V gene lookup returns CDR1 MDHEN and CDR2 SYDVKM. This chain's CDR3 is CASSGQMNTEAFF. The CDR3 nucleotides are TGTGCCAGCAGCGGACAGATGAACACTGAAGCTTTCTTT.

In DNA form, the CDR3 reads TGTGCCAGTAGTATGACTAGCGGCCAAGAGACCCAGTACTTC. It encodes CASSMTSGQETQYF. This chain connects TRBV19 to TRBJ2-5, with 9 bases fitting TRBD2. This CDR3 region has 14 residues. Trimming at V came to 3 bases and at J to 1 base, leaving 0 bases not matched to a gene. Germline CDR1 and CDR2: LNHDA and SQIVND (reference sequence).

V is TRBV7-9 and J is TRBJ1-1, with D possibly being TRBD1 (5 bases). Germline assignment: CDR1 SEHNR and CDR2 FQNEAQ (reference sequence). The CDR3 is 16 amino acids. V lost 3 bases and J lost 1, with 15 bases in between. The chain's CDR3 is CASSLVPGGGNTEAFF. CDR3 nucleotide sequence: TGTGCCAGCAGCTTGGTGCCCGGGGGTGGGAACACTGAAGCTTTCTTT. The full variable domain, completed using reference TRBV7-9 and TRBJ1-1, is DTGVSQNPRHKITKRGQNVTFRCDPISEHNRLYWYRQTLGQGPEFLTYFQNEAQLEKSRLLSDRFSAERPKGSFSTLEIQRTEQGDSAMYLCASSLVPGGGNTEAFFGQGTRLTVV.

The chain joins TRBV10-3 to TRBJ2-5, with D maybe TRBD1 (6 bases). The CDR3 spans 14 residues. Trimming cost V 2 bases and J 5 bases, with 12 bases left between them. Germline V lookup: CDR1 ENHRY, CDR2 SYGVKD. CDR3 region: CAISEGRDTETQYF. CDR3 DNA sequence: TGTGCCATCAGTGAGGGACGGGACACTGAGACCCAGTACTTC.

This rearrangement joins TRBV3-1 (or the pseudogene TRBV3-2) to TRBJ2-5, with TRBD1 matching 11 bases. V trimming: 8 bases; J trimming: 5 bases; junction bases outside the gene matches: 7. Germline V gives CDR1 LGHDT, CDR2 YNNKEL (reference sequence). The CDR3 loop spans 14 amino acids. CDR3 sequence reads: CASGRTGGMETQYF. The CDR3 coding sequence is TGTGCCAGCGGAAGGACAGGGGGCATGGAGACCCAGTACTTC.

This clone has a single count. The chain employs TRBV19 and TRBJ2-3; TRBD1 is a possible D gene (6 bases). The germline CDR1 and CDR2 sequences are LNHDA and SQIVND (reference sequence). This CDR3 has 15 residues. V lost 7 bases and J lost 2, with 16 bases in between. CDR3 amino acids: CASTPGQLDTDTQYF. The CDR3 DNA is TGTGCCAGTACCCCCGGACAGCTGGACACAGATACGCAGTATTTT.

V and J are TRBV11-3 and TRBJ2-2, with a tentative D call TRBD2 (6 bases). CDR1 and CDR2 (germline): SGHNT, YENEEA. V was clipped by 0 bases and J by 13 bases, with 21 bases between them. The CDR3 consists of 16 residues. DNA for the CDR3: TGTGCCAGCAGCTTAGAAGCGGGTAGTGCCCGAAACGCGCTGTTTTTT. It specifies CASSLEAGSARNALFF. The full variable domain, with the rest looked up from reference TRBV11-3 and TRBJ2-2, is EAGVVQSPRYKIIEKKQPVAFWCNPISGHNTLYWYLQNLGQGPELLIRYENEEAVDDSQLPKDRFSAERLKGVDSTLKIQPAELGDSAVYLCASSLEAGSARNALFFGEGSRLTVL.

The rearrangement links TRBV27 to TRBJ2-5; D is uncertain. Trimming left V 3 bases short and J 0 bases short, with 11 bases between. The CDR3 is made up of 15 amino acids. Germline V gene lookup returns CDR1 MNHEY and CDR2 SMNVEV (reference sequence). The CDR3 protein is CASSFAFQNQETQYF. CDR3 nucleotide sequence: TGTGCCAGCAGTTTCGCTTTCCAGAACCAAGAGACCCAGTACTTC.

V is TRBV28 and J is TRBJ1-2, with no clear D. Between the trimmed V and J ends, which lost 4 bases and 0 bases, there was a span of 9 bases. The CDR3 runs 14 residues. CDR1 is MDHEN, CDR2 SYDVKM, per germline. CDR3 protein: CASSSRIANYGYTF. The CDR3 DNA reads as TGTGCCAGCAGTTCTAGGATAGCTAACTATGGCTACACCTTC.

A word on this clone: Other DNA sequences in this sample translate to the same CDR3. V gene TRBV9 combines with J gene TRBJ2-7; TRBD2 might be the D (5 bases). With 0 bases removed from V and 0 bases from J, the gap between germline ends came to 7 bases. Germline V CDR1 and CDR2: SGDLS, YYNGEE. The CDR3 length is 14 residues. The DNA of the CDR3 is TGTGCCAGCAGCGTAGGAGGGATCTCCTACGAGCAGTACTTC. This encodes CASSVGGISYEQYF. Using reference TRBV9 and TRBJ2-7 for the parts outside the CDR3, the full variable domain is DSGVTQTPKHLITATGQRVTLRCSPRSGDLSVYWYQQSLDQGLQFLIQYYNGEERAKGNILERFSAQQFPDLHSELNLSSLELGDSALYFCASSVGGISYEQYFGPGTRLTVT.

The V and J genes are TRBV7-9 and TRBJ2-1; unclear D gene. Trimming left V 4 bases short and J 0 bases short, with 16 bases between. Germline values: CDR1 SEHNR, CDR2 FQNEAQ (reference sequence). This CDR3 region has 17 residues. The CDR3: CASSYSLSPSSYNEQFF. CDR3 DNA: TGTGCCAGCAGCTATTCGCTTTCCCCGAGCTCCTACAATGAGCAGTTCTTC.

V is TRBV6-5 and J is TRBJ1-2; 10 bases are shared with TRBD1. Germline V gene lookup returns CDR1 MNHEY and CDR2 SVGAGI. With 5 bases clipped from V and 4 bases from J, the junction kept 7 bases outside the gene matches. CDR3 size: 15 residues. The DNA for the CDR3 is TGTGCCAGCAGTCCCGGACAGGGGGAGGGCTATGGCTACACCTTC. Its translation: CASSPGQGEGYGYTF.